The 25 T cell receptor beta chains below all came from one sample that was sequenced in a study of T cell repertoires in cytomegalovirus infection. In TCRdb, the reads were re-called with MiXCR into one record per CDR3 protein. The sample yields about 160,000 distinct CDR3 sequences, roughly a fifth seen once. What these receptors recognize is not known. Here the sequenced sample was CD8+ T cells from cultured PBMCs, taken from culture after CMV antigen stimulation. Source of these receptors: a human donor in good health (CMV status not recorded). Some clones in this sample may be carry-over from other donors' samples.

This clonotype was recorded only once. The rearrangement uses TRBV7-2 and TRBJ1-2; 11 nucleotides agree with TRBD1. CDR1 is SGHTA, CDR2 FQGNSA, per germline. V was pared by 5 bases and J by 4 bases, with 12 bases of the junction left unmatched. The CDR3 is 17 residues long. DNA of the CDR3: TGTGCCAGCAGCCTCAGCCGGGACAGGGGGAACGTCTATGGCTACACCTTC. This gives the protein CASSLSRDRGNVYGYTF.

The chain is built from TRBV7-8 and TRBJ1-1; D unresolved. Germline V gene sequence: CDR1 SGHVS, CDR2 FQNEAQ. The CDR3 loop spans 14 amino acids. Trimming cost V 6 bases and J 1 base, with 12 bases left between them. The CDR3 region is CASRSRAANTEAFF. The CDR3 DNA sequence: TGTGCCAGCAGATCTAGGGCGGCGAACACTGAAGCTTTCTTT.

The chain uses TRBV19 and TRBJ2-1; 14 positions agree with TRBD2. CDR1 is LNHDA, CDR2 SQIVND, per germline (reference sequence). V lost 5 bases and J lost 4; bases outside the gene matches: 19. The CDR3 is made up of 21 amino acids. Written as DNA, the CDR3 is TGTGCCAGTAGTGCTACATCGGGACTAGCGGGAGCTTACGACTTATACAATGAGCAGTTCTTC. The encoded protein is CASSATSGLAGAYDLYNEQFF.

The CDR3 reads CASSSLQYSNQPQHF. The CDR3 region has the DNA TGTGCCAGCAGTTCCCTACAGTATAGCAATCAGCCCCAGCATTTT. The chain is built from TRBV27 and TRBJ1-5; D uncertain. V lost 4 bases and J 0 bases, leaving 10 bases between the germline ends. The CDR3 sequence is 15 residues long. Germline V CDR1 and CDR2: MNHEY, SMNVEV (reference sequence).

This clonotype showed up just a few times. CDR3 bases: TGCGCCAGCAGCCAACGTAGTGGGACTAGCGGGGGACGGCCCCACAATGAGCAGTTCTTC. This encodes CASSQRSGTSGGRPHNEQFF. The gene calls are TRBV4-1 and TRBJ2-1, with 14 bases aligning to TRBD2. The CDR3 extends over 20 amino acids. The germline CDR1 and CDR2 sequences are MGHRA and YSYEKL. Losses at the gene ends were 2 bases for V and 5 bases for J; bases not matched to a gene: 14.

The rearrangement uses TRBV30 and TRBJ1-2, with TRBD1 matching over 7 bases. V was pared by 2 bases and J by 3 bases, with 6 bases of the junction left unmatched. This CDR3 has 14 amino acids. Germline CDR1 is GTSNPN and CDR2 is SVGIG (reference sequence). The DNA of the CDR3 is TGTGCCTGGAGTAGGCTTGACAGGGACTATGGCTACACCTTC. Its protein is CAWSRLDRDYGYTF.

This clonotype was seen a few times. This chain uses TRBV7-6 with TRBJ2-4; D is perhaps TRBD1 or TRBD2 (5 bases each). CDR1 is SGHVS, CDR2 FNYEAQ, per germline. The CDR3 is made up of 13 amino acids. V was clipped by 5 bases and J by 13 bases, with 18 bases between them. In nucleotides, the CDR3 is TGTGCCAGCAGCCGTCCCGCAGGGACCAGGCAGTACTTC. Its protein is CASSRPAGTRQYF.

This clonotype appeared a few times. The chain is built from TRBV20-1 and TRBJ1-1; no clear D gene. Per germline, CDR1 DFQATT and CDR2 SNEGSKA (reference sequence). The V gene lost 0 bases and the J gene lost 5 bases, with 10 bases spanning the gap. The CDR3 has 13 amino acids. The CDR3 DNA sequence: TGCAGTGCTAGAGAGTTTAGGGATACTGAAGCTTTCTTT. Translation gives CSAREFRDTEAFF.

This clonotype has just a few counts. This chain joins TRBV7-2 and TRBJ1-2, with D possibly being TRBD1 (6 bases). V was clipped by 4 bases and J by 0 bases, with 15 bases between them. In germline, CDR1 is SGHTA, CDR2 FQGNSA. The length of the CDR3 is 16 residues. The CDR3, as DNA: TGTGCCAGCAGCTCCGTGGGGGGGCTACCTAACTATGGCTACACCTTC. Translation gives CASSSVGGLPNYGYTF.

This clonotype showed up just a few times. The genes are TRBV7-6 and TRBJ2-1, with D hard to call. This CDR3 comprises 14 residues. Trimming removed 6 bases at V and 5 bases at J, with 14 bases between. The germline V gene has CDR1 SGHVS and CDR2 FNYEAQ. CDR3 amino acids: CASSFTGQNNEQFF. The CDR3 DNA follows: TGTGCCAGCAGTTTTACGGGCCAGAACAATGAGCAGTTCTTC. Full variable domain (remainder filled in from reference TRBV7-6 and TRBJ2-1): GAGVSQSPRYKVTKRGQDVALRCDPISGHVSLYWYRQALGQGPEFLTYFNYEAQQDKSGLPNDRFSAERPEGSISTLTIQRTEQRDSAMYRCASSFTGQNNEQFFGPGTRLTVL.

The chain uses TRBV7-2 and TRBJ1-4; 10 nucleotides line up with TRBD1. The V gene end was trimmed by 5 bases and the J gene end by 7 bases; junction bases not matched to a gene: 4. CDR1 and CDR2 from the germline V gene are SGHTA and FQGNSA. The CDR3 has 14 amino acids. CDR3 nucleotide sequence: TGTGCCAGCAGCCCATGGGACAGGGGTGAAAAACTGTTTTTT. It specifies CASSPWDRGEKLFF.

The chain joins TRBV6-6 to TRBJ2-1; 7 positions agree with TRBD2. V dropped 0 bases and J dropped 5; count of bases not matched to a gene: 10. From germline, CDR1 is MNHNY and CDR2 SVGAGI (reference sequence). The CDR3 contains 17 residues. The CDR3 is CASSYSSPAGRNNEQFF. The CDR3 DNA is TGTGCCAGCAGTTACTCGTCCCCAGCGGGACGAAACAATGAGCAGTTCTTC.

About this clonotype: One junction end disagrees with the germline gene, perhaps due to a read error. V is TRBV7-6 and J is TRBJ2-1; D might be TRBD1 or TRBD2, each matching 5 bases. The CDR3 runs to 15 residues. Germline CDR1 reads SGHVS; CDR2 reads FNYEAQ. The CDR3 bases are TGTGTCAGCAGCTTAGGGGACGGACCCTCGTTTGAGCAGTTCTTC. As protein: CVSSLGDGPSFEQFF.

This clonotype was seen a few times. The CDR3 bases are TGCGCCAGCAGCCTAGGACAGCGGACTAGCACAGATACGCAGTATTTT. Its protein product is CASSLGQRTSTDTQYF. This chain links TRBV5-1 with TRBJ2-3; tentatively, D is TRBD1 (6 bases). This CDR3 has 16 residues. CDR1 is SGHRS and CDR2 is YFSETQ in the germline V gene. V dropped 4 bases and J dropped 0 bases, with 15 bases sitting between them.

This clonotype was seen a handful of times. The CDR3 loop is CASSLAEISDTDTQYF. The CDR3 DNA sequence: TGTGCCAGCAGCTTAGCGGAGATAAGTGACACAGATACGCAGTATTTT. The chain carries TRBV7-6 and TRBJ2-3; the D is unclear. This CDR3 has 16 residues. V dropped 0 bases and J dropped 2 bases, with 12 bases sitting between them. Germline CDR1 is SGHVS and CDR2 is FNYEAQ.

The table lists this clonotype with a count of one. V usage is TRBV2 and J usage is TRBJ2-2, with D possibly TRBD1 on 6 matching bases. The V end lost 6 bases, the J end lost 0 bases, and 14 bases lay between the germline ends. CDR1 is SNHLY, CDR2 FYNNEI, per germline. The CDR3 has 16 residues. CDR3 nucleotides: TGTGCCAGCAGCGCGACAGGATATACGAACACCGGGGAGCTGTTTTTT. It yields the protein CASSATGYTNTGELFF.

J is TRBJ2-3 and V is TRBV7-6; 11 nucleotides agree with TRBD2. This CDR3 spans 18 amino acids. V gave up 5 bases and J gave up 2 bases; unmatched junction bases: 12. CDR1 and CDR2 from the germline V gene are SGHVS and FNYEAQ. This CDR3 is CASSPRSSSGGDTDTQYF. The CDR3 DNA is TGTGCCAGCAGCCCCCGGAGTAGTAGCGGGGGGGACACAGATACGCAGTATTTT. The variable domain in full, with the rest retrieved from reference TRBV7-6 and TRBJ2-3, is GAGVSQSPRYKVTKRGQDVALRCDPISGHVSLYWYRQALGQGPEFLTYFNYEAQQDKSGLPNDRFSAERPEGSISTLTIQRTEQRDSAMYRCASSPRSSSGGDTDTQYFGPGTRLTVL.

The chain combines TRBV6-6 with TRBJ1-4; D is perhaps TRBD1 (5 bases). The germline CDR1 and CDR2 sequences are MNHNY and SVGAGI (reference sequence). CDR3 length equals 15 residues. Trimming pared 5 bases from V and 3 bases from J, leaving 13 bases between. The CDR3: CASSGARSSNEKLFF. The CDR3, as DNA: TGTGCCAGCAGTGGGGCCAGAAGTTCTAATGAAAAACTGTTTTTT.

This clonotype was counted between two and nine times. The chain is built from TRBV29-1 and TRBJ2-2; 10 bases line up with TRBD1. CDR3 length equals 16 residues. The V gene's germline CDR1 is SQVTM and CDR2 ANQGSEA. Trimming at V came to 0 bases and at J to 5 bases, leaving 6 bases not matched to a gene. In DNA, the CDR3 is TGCAGCGTTGAAGATTGGGGACAGGGGAGGACCGGGGAGCTGTTTTTT. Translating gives CSVEDWGQGRTGELFF.

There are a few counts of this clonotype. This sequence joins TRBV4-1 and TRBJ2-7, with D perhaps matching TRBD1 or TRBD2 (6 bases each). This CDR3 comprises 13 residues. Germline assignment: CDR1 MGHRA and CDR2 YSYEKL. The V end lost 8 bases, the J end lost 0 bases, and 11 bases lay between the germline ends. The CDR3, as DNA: TGCGCCAGCCAGGGGACTGACTCCTACGAGCAGTACTTC. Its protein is CASQGTDSYEQYF.

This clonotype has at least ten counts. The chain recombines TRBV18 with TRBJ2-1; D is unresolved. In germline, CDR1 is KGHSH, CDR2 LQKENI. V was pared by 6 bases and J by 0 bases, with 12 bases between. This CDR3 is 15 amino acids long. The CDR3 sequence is CASSPPSSSYNEQFF. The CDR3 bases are TGTGCCAGCTCTCCTCCTTCTTCCTCCTACAATGAGCAGTTCTTC.

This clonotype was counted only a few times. CDR3 DNA: TGCGCCAGCAGCACCCCGGGCATCCCCTACGAGCAGTACTTC. As protein: CASSTPGIPYEQYF. The chain combines TRBV4-1 with TRBJ2-7; D gene unclear. The CDR3 runs to 14 residues. The V and J ends lost 5 bases and 2 bases respectively, with 13 bases between them. Per the germline V gene, CDR1 is MGHRA and CDR2 is YSYEKL.

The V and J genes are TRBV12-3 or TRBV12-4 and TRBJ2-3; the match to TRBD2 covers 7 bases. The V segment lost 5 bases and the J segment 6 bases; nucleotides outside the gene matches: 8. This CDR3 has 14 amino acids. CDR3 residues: CASSKISGPDTQYF. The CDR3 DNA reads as TGTGCCAGCAGTAAAATTAGCGGGCCCGATACGCAGTATTTT.

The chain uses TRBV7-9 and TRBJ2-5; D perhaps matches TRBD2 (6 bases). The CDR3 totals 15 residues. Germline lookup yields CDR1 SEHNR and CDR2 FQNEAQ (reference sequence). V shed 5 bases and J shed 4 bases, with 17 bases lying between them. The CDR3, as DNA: TGTGCCAGCAGCCCACCCCGGAGGGGAAGAGAGACCCAGTACTTC. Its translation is CASSPPRRGRETQYF.

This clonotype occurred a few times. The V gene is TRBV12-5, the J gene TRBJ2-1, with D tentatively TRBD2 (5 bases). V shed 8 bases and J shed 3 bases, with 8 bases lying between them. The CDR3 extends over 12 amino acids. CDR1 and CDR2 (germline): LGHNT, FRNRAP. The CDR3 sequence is CASFEGYNEQFF. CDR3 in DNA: TGTGCTAGTTTTGAGGGCTACAATGAGCAGTTCTTC.